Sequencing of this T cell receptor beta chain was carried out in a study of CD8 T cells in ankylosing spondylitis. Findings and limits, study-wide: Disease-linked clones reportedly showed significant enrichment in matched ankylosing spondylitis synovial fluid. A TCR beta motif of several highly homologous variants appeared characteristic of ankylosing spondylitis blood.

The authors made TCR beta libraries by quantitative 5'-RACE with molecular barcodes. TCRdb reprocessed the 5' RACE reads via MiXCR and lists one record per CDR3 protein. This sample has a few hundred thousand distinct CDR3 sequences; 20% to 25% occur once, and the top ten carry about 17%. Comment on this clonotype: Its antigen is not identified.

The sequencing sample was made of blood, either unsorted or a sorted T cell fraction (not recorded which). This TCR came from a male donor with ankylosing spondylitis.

For the CDR3, the DNA is TGCGCCAGCAGCCAAGTTTTCGTAGCGGGACAGAGAAATGAGCAGTTCTTC. This encodes CASSQVFVAGQRNEQFF. The chain has TRBV4-1 and TRBJ2-1, with a tentative D call TRBD2 (8 bases). The V end lost 1 base, the J end lost 7 bases, and 20 bases lay between the germline ends. The CDR3 runs 17 residues. From germline, CDR1 is MGHRA and CDR2 YSYEKL.